This is a list of T cell receptor beta chains from one sample in a study of breast tumors, draining lymph nodes, adjacent tissues. TCRdb re-called the multiplex PCR reads through MiXCR, storing one row per CDR3 protein. The sample lists 50,000 to 75,000 distinct CDR3 sequences, 57% seen once, with 15% to 20% in the top ten. Material for sequencing was breast tumor tissue. These receptors all stem from a female donor with breast cancer. Some clones in this sample may be carry-over from other donors' samples. Each CDR3 is given with its conserved first and last residue. D genes are given only for firm matches. Clone size is given for some rows only: seen once, a few or many times, or a class if the clone is expanded.

clone_size,j_call,v_call,d_call,cdr3_aa,cdr3_nt
many,TRBJ2-1,TRBV7-9,NA,CASSSQTPYNEQFF,TGTGCCAGCAGCTCCCAGACCCCCTACAATGAGCAGTTCTTC
NA,TRBJ2-7,TRBV9,NA,CASSPGGYEQYF,TGTGCCAGCAGCCCAGGAGGGTACGAGCAGTACTTC
NA,TRBJ1-2,TRBV20-1,NA,CSARLGRNYGYTF,TGCAGTGCTAGACTGGGACGAAACTATGGCTACACCTTC
many,TRBJ1-5,TRBV12-3/TRBV12-4,NA,CASSLSMNQPQHF,TGTGCCAGCAGTTTGTCAATGAATCAGCCCCAGCATTTT
medium-sized,TRBJ2-5,TRBV9,NA,CASSVGAHQETQYF,TGTGCCAGCAGCGTAGGGGCTCACCAAGAGACCCAGTACTTC
NA,TRBJ1-3,TRBV14,TRBD1,CASSQERQGDSGNTIYF,TGTGCCAGCAGCCAAGAGCGACAGGGGGACTCTGGAAACACCATATATTTT
many,TRBJ2-3,TRBV16,NA,CASSPEGTDTQYF,TGTGCCAGCAGCCCTGAGGGCACAGATACGCAGTATTTT
few,TRBJ2-3,TRBV24-1,NA,CATSARGSTDTQYF,TGTGCCACCAGTGCCCGGGGCAGCACAGATACGCAGTATTTT
NA,TRBJ2-7,TRBV15,TRBD2,CATSDGTSVLYEQYF,TGTGCCACCAGCGACGGGACTAGCGTACTCTACGAGCAGTACTTC
NA,TRBJ2-5,TRBV11-3,NA,CASSPTGKEGETQYF,TGTGCCAGCAGTCCTACGGGGAAAGAAGGAGAGACCCAGTACTTC
many,TRBJ2-7,TRBV15,NA,CATSRDPGDSYEQYF,TGTGCCACCAGCAGAGATCCAGGAGATTCGTACGAGCAGTACTTC
few,TRBJ1-2,TRBV29-1,NA,CSVEVWDENYGYTF,TGCAGCGTTGAAGTTTGGGACGAGAACTATGGCTACACCTTC
NA,TRBJ1-6,TRBV20-1,NA,CSASREPNSPLHF,TGCAGTGCTAGCCGCGAGCCAAATTCACCCCTCCACTTT
many,TRBJ1-3,TRBV2,NA,CASRLGNTIYF,TGTGCCAGCAGATTAGGAAACACCATATATTTT
NA,TRBJ2-7,TRBV24-1,NA,CATSTASSYEQYF,TGTGCCACCAGTACTGCGAGCTCCTACGAGCAGTACTTC
many,TRBJ2-3,TRBV10-3,NA,CAIRESLADTQYF,TGTGCCATTCGGGAATCCTTAGCGGATACGCAGTATTTT
NA,TRBJ2-1,TRBV2,NA,CASSGLVGVEQFF,TGTGCCAGCAGTGGGCTCGTCGGAGTTGAGCAGTTCTTC
NA,TRBJ1-6,TRBV20-1,NA,CSARSGGNNSPLHF,TGCAGTGCTAGATCAGGAGGGAATAATTCACCCCTCCACTTT
NA,TRBJ2-3,TRBV10-3,NA,CASSYSPSSLGDTQYF,TGTGCCAGCAGTTACTCGCCATCCAGCTTGGGAGATACGCAGTATTTT
NA,TRBJ2-3,TRBV2,TRBD1,CASSRGQGGTDTQYF,TGTGCCAGCAGTAGAGGACAGGGGGGCACAGATACGCAGTATTTT
NA,TRBJ2-3,TRBV24-1,NA,CATSDTRTRDTQYF,TGTGCCACCAGTGATACCCGGACTCGAGATACGCAGTATTTT
NA,TRBJ1-2,TRBV7-4,TRBD1,CASSSNQGAGGNGYTF,TGTGCCAGCAGTTCAAATCAGGGGGCGGGGGGCAATGGCTACACCTTC
NA,TRBJ2-1,TRBV5-1,NA,CASSSVLNEQFF,TGCGCCAGCAGCTCGGTTCTCAATGAGCAGTTCTTC
NA,TRBJ2-7,TRBV29-1,TRBD1,CSVVTGGHEQYF,TGCAGCGTTGTTACAGGGGGCCACGAGCAGTACTTC
NA,TRBJ2-7,TRBV2,TRBD1,CASSLGGQGRYEQYF,TGTGCCAGCAGCTTGGGGGGACAGGGGAGGTACGAGCAGTACTTC
NA,TRBJ2-5,TRBV6-5,TRBD2,CASTPSGAPQETQYF,TGTGCCAGCACCCCTAGCGGGGCCCCCCAAGAGACCCAGTACTTC
NA,TRBJ1-2,TRBV7-2,NA,CASSSGGVNGYTF,TGTGCCAGCAGCTCCGGCGGGGTCAATGGCTACACCTTC
once,TRBJ2-2,TRBV10-3,NA,CAISRTGELFF,TGTGCCATCAGTAGGACAGGGGAGCTGTTTTTT
NA,TRBJ2-7,TRBV25-1,NA,CASIVSRVPGPYEQYF,TGTGCCAGCATTGTCAGCCGGGTGCCTGGGCCGTACGAGCAGTACTTC
few,TRBJ2-3,TRBV7-2,NA,CASSKEAGTDTQYF,TGTGCCAGCAGCAAAGAGGCAGGGACGGATACGCAGTATTTT
NA,TRBJ2-7,TRBV4-3,TRBD2,CASSQEATAGEQYF,TGCGCCAGCAGCCAAGAGGCAACAGCGGGGGAGCAGTACTTC
NA,TRBJ2-1,TRBV7-6,TRBD1,CASSRGTGYNEQFF,TGTGCCAGCAGCAGGGGGACAGGTTACAATGAGCAGTTCTTC
medium-sized,TRBJ1-2,TRBV29-1,NA,CSVVPYLTEQENYGYTF,TGCAGCGTTGTCCCATACCTTACCGAACAGGAGAACTATGGCTACACCTTC
many,TRBJ2-1,TRBV7-3,TRBD1,CASSLYRGNEQFF,TGTGCCAGCAGCCTCTACAGGGGTAATGAGCAGTTCTTC
NA,TRBJ1-6,TRBV6-5,NA,CASSKGRSSYNSPLHF,TGTGCCAGCAGCAAGGGACGGAGCTCCTATAATTCACCCCTCCACTTT
many,TRBJ1-5,TRBV18,NA,CASSDYSNQPQHF,TGTGCCAGCTCAGATTATAGCAATCAGCCCCAGCATTTT
NA,TRBJ2-3,TRBV9,NA,CASSEEGGLPDTQYF,TGTGCCAGCAGCGAGGAGGGGGGGCTTCCAGATACGCAGTATTTT
NA,TRBJ2-2,TRBV7-9,TRBD2,CASREREGINTGELFF,TGTGCCAGCAGAGAGCGGGAGGGAATTAACACCGGGGAGCTGTTTTTT
many,TRBJ2-7,TRBV28,TRBD2,CASSLSGLAGGPSSYEQYF,TGTGCCAGCAGTTTATCGGGACTAGCGGGAGGGCCGAGCTCCTACGAGCAGTACTTC
once,TRBJ2-7,TRBV20-1,TRBD2,CSASFQREGWDSYEQYF,TGCAGTGCTAGTTTCCAGCGGGAGGGCTGGGACTCCTACGAGCAGTACTTC